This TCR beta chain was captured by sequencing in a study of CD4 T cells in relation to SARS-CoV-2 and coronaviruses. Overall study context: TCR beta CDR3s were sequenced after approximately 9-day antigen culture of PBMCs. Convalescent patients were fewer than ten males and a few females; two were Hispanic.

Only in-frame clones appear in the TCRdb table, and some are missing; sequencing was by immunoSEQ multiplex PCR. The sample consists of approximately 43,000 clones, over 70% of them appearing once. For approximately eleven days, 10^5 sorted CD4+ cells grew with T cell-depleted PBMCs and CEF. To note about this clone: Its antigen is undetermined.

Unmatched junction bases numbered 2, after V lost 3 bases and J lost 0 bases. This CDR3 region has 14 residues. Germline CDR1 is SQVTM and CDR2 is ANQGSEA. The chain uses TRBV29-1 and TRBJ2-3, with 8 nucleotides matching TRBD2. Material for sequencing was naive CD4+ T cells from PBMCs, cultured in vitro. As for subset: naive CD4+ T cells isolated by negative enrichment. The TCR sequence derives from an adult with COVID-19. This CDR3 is CSVESSGSTDTQYF. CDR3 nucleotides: TGCAGCGTTGAGTCTAGCGGGAGCACAGATACGCAGTATTTT.